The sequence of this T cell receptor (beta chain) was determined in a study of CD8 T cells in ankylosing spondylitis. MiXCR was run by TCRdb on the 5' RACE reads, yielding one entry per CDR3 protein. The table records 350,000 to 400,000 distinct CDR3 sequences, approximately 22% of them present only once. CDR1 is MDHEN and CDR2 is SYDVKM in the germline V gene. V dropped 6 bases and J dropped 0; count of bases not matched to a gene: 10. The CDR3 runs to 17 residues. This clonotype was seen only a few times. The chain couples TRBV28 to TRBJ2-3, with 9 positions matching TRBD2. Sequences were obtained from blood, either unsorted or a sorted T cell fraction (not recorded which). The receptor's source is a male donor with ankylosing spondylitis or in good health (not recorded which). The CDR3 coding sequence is TGTGCCAGCAGGAATAGCGGGGGTCTCCTCAGCACAGATACGCAGTATTTT. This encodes CASRNSGGLLSTDTQYF. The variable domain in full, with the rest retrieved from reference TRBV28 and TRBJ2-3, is DVKVTQSSRYLVKRTGEKVFLECVQDMDHENMFWYRQDPGLGLRLIYFSYDVKMKEKGDIPEGYSVSREKKERFSLILESASTNQTSMYLCASRNSGGLLSTDTQYFGPGTRLTVL.